One sample yielded the 31 T cell receptor beta chains listed below, sequenced in a study of cytomegalovirus exposure and HLA in healthy donors. The PCR contained 60 Vbeta and 13 Jbeta primers. Sequenced by immunoSEQ multiplex PCR; TCRdb stores in-frame clones only, minus some. Of 90,000 to 120,000 clones in the sample, around two thirds are singletons; the top ten hold approximately 14%. The sequenced sample consisted of PBMCs. These receptors all come from a woman in her forties in good health and CMV-seropositive.

This chain uses TRBV6-1 with TRBJ2-6; no firm D call. The V gene lost 2 bases and the J gene lost 2 bases, with 7 bases spanning the gap. CDR1 and CDR2 from the germline V gene are MNHNS and SASEGT. This CDR3 contains 15 residues. The CDR3 nucleotides are TGTGCCAGCAGTGAAAGTCTAGCTGGGGCCAACGTCCTGACTTTC. This gives the protein CASSESLAGANVLTF.

The rearrangement links TRBV10-3 to TRBJ1-5; 8 bases are a match to TRBD1. The V gene end was trimmed by 6 bases and the J gene end by 5 bases; junction bases not matched to a gene: 9. Germline CDR1 ENHRY, CDR2 SYGVKD. CDR3 length equals 15 residues. CDR3 in amino acids: CAISLTGQGDQPQHF. CDR3 bases: TGTGCCATCAGCTTGACTGGACAGGGTGATCAGCCCCAGCATTTT.

V is TRBV5-4 and J is TRBJ2-1; 8 bases fit TRBD2. J gave up 5 bases and V 0 bases, and 4 bases lay outside the gene matches. The V gene's germline CDR1 is SGHNT and CDR2 YYREEE (reference sequence). The CDR3 is 15 residues long. The CDR3 DNA sequence: TGTGCCAGCAGCTTGGCAGCGGGGGTGAACAATGAGCAGTTCTTC. Its protein is CASSLAAGVNNEQFF.

The chain combines TRBV6-5 with TRBJ2-7; 8 bases are a match to TRBD1. The CDR3 has 14 amino acids. V trimming: 3 bases; J trimming: 5 bases; junction bases outside the gene matches: 6. Germline assignment: CDR1 MNHEY and CDR2 SVGAGI. In DNA, the CDR3 is TGTGCCAGCAGTTATTCGGACAGGGCGAACGAGCAGTACTTC. Translated, it gives CASSYSDRANEQYF.

CDR3 DNA: TGTGCCAGCGGGGGCGAGATGAACACTGAAGCTTTCTTT. Amino acid sequence: CASGGEMNTEAFF. V usage is TRBV2 and J usage is TRBJ1-1; D is perhaps TRBD1 (6 bases). The CDR3 runs 13 residues. CDR1 is SNHLY, CDR2 FYNNEI, per germline. Trimming took off 8 bases at V and 0 bases at J, with 10 bases between the two ends.

This clone has more than one count but fewer than ten. The chain combines TRBV9 with TRBJ1-1, with TRBD1 matching over 12 bases. V was clipped by 2 bases and J by 11 bases; unmatched bases: 7. This CDR3 is 14 amino acids long. Germline V lookup: CDR1 SGDLS, CDR2 YYNGEE. The CDR3 coding sequence is TGTGCCAGCAGCGTCGGGACAGGGGGCACGGGGGCTTTCTTT. Encoded protein: CASSVGTGGTGAFF. The variable domain in full, completed from reference TRBV9 and TRBJ1-1, reads DSGVTQTPKHLITATGQRVTLRCSPRSGDLSVYWYQQSLDQGLQFLIQYYNGEERAKGNILERFSAQQFPDLHSELNLSSLELGDSALYFCASSVGTGGTGAFFGQGTRLTVV.

The chain joins TRBV14 to TRBJ1-1; no definite D call. CDR1 SGHDN and CDR2 FVKESK come from the germline V gene. Trimming shortened V by 3 bases and J by 2 bases, and 10 bases separated the two germline ends. This CDR3 spans 14 amino acids. DNA for the CDR3: TGTGCCAGCAGCCAGGTTGGACTTAACACTGAAGCTTTCTTT. Its protein product is CASSQVGLNTEAFF.

The CDR3 nucleotides read TGTGCCAGCAGCCAGAGGAGGACAGGGATGGGAAACTATGGCTACACCTTC. The encoded protein is CASSQRRTGMGNYGYTF. This chain links TRBV14 with TRBJ1-2; 8 bases fit TRBD1. The V segment lost 3 bases and the J segment 2 bases; nucleotides outside the gene matches: 11. This CDR3 region has 17 residues. Germline CDR1 and CDR2: SGHDN and FVKESK.

In DNA form, the CDR3 reads TGCGCCAGCAGCCAATTAGCGGGGGGCCTTAACACCGGGGAGCTGTTTTTT. Protein sequence: CASSQLAGGLNTGELFF. The rearrangement links TRBV4-3 to TRBJ2-2, with 10 bases fitting TRBD2. Germline lookup yields CDR1 LGHNA and CDR2 YSLEER. The CDR3 consists of 17 residues. The junction had 5 bases not matched to a gene; V was cut back by 2 bases and J by 2 bases.

The V gene is TRBV25-1, the J gene TRBJ1-2, with D maybe TRBD1 (5 bases). V was clipped by 4 bases and J by 4 bases, with 19 bases between them. This CDR3 has 16 amino acids. Germline-derived CDR1 and CDR2 are MGHDK and SYGVNS. CDR3: CASSGGRQLLFYGYTF. The CDR3 DNA sequence: TGTGCCAGCAGTGGCGGTAGACAGTTACTCTTCTATGGCTACACCTTC.

The chain is built from TRBV15 and TRBJ1-4; 10 positions match TRBD1. The germline CDR1 and CDR2 sequences are LNHNV and YYDKDF (reference sequence). The J segment lost 8 bases and the V segment lost 2 bases, leaving 5 bases of the junction unmatched. This CDR3 contains 15 residues. This CDR3 is CATSRRDRGPEKLFF. The DNA of the CDR3 is TGTGCCACCAGCAGACGGGACAGGGGTCCCGAAAAACTGTTTTTT.

The chain joins TRBV7-2 to TRBJ1-2; D perhaps matches TRBD1 (5 bases). With 6 bases removed from V and 8 bases from J, the gap between germline ends came to 22 bases. In germline, CDR1 is SGHTA, CDR2 FQGNSA. The CDR3 is 15 residues long. Here the CDR3 reads CASSFYNRWGEGYTF. DNA for the CDR3: TGTGCCAGCAGTTTTTATAACAGGTGGGGTGAGGGCTACACCTTC.

The chain uses TRBV5-4 and TRBJ1-1; 10 positions agree with TRBD1. Germline values: CDR1 SGHNT, CDR2 YYREEE (reference sequence). This CDR3 is 15 amino acids long. With V trimmed by 4 bases and J by 0 bases, 3 bases remained unmatched. In nucleotides, the CDR3 is TGTGCCAGCAGCCCGGGACAGGGGCTGAACACTGAAGCTTTCTTT. This translates into CASSPGQGLNTEAFF. The entire variable domain, with the rest obtained from reference TRBV5-4 and TRBJ1-1, is as follows: ETGVTQSPTHLIKTRGQQVTLRCSSQSGHNTVSWYQQALGQGPQFIFQYYREEENGRGNFPPRFSGLQFPNYSSELNVNALELDDSALYLCASSPGQGLNTEAFFGQGTRLTVV.

The V call is TRBV5-1, the J call TRBJ2-4; TRBD1 might be the D (5 bases). Trimming removed 0 bases at V and 11 bases at J, with 12 bases between. The CDR3 loop spans 13 amino acids. Germline V gene lookup returns CDR1 SGHRS and CDR2 YFSETQ. In DNA, the CDR3 is TGCGCCAGCAGCTTGGCCGATGACAGACTTCAGTACTTC. This encodes CASSLADDRLQYF.

The chain links TRBV27 to TRBJ1-4, with 7 bases that match TRBD1. The V and J ends lost 5 bases and 11 bases, in that order; junction bases with no gene match: 2. Per germline, CDR1 MNHEY and CDR2 SMNVEV (reference sequence). The CDR3 has 11 residues. This CDR3 is CASSQTGKLFF. The CDR3 DNA reads TGTGCCAGCAGTCAGACAGGGAAACTGTTTTTT.

This chain links TRBV30 with TRBJ1-4; 10 nucleotides align to TRBD1. The CDR3 runs 14 residues. The germline V gene has CDR1 GTSNPN and CDR2 SVGIG (reference sequence). Germline trimming cut 4 bases from V and 6 bases from J; bases unmatched to any gene: 5. The CDR3 region is CAWNTGTGDEKLFF. The CDR3 DNA reads as TGTGCCTGGAATACCGGGACAGGGGATGAAAAACTGTTTTTT.

This clone was detected a few times. This sequence joins TRBV11-2 and TRBJ1-1; no clear D gene. Germline V CDR1 and CDR2: SGHAT, FQNNGV. This CDR3 is built from 13 residues. V was shortened by 0 bases and J by 1 base, with 3 bases between the two germline ends. The CDR3 loop reads CASSLDRNTEAFF. CDR3 nucleotides: TGTGCCAGCAGCTTAGACAGGAACACTGAAGCTTTCTTT.

The gene calls are TRBV6-4 and TRBJ1-5; D is undetermined. V dropped 8 bases and J dropped 1 base, with 12 bases sitting between them. The CDR3 length is 14 residues. Per germline, CDR1 MRHNA and CDR2 SNTAGT. The CDR3 loop is CASLETPSNQPQHF. The CDR3 bases are TGTGCCAGCTTAGAGACACCGAGCAATCAGCCCCAGCATTTT.

In its sample, this clone was seen a few times. The chain couples TRBV6-5 to TRBJ2-7; D may be TRBD1 (6 bases). This CDR3 comprises 15 residues. CDR1 MNHEY and CDR2 SVGAGI come from the germline V gene. The V end lost 4 bases, the J end lost 0 bases, and 13 bases lay between the germline ends. The CDR3 protein is CASSWGQPYSYEQYF. CDR3 coding DNA: TGTGCCAGCAGTTGGGGACAACCCTACTCCTACGAGCAGTACTTC.

This clone appeared a single time. V gene TRBV7-2 combines with J gene TRBJ2-2, with D tentatively TRBD2 (5 bases). Germline V CDR1 and CDR2: SGHTA, FQGNSA. Trimming removed 1 base from V and 4 bases from J, with 10 bases in between. The CDR3 loop spans 15 amino acids. The CDR3 spells CASSLGASSTGELFF. CDR3 DNA: TGTGCCAGCAGCTTAGGCGCTAGCAGCACCGGGGAGCTGTTTTTT.

The genes are TRBV4-3 and TRBJ1-3; D not certain. The CDR3 covers 14 residues. Germline CDR1 LGHNA, CDR2 YSLEER. Trimming cost V 4 bases and J 5 bases, with 12 bases left between them. Written as DNA, the CDR3 is TGCGCCAGCAGCCGGGAGGACTTGCGAAACACCATATATTTT. It encodes CASSREDLRNTIYF.

The chain is built from TRBV9 and TRBJ2-2, with 9 bases matching TRBD1. The CDR3 loop spans 16 amino acids. The V and J ends lost 3 bases and 5 bases, in that order; junction bases with no gene match: 8. Germline V lookup: CDR1 SGDLS, CDR2 YYNGEE. CDR3 region: CASSGHRGLGTGELFF. The CDR3 DNA reads TGTGCCAGCAGCGGCCACAGGGGGCTTGGGACCGGGGAGCTGTTTTTT.

The chain is built from TRBV6-5 and TRBJ2-7; 8 bases line up with TRBD1. This CDR3 region has 15 residues. Germline V gene data show CDR1 as MNHEY and CDR2 as SVGAGI. J gave up 1 base and V 0 bases, and 2 bases lay outside the gene matches. CDR3 DNA: TGTGCCAGCAGTTACTCTGGGACAGGATCCTACGAGCAGTACTTC. Its translation is CASSYSGTGSYEQYF.

The chain recombines TRBV6-1 with TRBJ1-1; 7 bases match TRBD1. The CDR3 loop spans 14 amino acids. Germline V gene lookup returns CDR1 MNHNS and CDR2 SASEGT. The V and J ends lost 1 base and 7 bases, in that order; junction bases with no gene match: 6. CDR3 nucleotides: TGTGCCAGCAGTGAAGGAAGGGGGCGAGGTGAAGCTTTCTTT. Its translation: CASSEGRGRGEAFF.

The chain employs TRBV7-6 and TRBJ1-4; TRBD1 is a possible D gene (5 bases). CDR3 length: 16 amino acids. The V end lost 1 base, the J end lost 4 bases, and 13 bases lay between the germline ends. From germline, CDR1 is SGHVS and CDR2 FNYEAQ. The CDR3 region has the DNA TGTGCCAGCAGCTTAGGTGGGCCAGACAGTAATGAAAAACTGTTTTTT. Encoded protein: CASSLGGPDSNEKLFF.

V gene TRBV30 combines with J gene TRBJ1-2; a weak D match, TRBD1 (5 bases). The CDR3 has 12 amino acids. CDR1 GTSNPN and CDR2 SVGIG come from the germline V gene (reference sequence). The ends were cut back, 7 bases at V and 4 bases at J, with 13 bases in the middle. DNA for the CDR3: TGTGCCTTGACAGCGGGAACCTATGGCTACACCTTC. This encodes CALTAGTYGYTF.

This chain connects TRBV27 to TRBJ1-1; D is unresolved. CDR1 is MNHEY and CDR2 is SMNVEV in the germline V gene (reference sequence). V lost 8 bases, J lost 1 base, and 14 bases lay in between. The CDR3 has 14 amino acids. DNA of the CDR3: TGTGCCAGCTCAGACCGGGTTTCGAACACTGAAGCTTTCTTT. It translates to CASSDRVSNTEAFF.

The CDR3 loop is CASSLLGPTDTQYF. Written as DNA, the CDR3 is TGTGCCAGCAGCCTGCTGGGCCCCACAGATACGCAGTATTTT. The rearrangement uses TRBV2 and TRBJ2-3; unclear D gene. The CDR3 runs to 14 residues. The V end was cut by 6 bases, the J end by 2 bases, with 12 bases between. CDR1 SNHLY and CDR2 FYNNEI come from the germline V gene.

The chain joins TRBV6-5 to TRBJ1-6; TRBD1 is a possible D gene (5 bases). The germline V gene encodes CDR1 MNHEY and CDR2 SVGAGI. The CDR3 covers 14 residues. The V and J ends lost 5 bases and 5 bases respectively, with 10 bases between them. The CDR3 DNA is TGTGCCAGCAGTAGGGGCCGTAATAATTCACCCCTCCACTTT. Amino acid sequence: CASSRGRNNSPLHF.

The genes are TRBV30 and TRBJ1-1; 7 bases agree with TRBD1. With 3 bases clipped from V and 4 bases from J, the junction kept 11 bases outside the gene matches. The CDR3 extends over 15 amino acids. Germline CDR1 reads GTSNPN; CDR2 reads SVGIG (reference sequence). The DNA of the CDR3 is TGTGCCTGGAGCGAGACAGGGATCGGGTCCACTGAAGCTTTCTTT. It codes for CAWSETGIGSTEAFF.

The V call is TRBV7-2, the J call TRBJ1-1; D possibly corresponds to TRBD1 (5 bases). V was cut by 3 bases and J by 1 base, with 9 bases left in between. The CDR3 totals 14 residues. Germline loops: CDR1 SGHTA, CDR2 FQGNSA. CDR3 residues: CASSLYRKNTEAFF. CDR3 nucleotide sequence: TGTGCCAGCAGCTTGTACAGGAAGAACACTGAAGCTTTCTTT.